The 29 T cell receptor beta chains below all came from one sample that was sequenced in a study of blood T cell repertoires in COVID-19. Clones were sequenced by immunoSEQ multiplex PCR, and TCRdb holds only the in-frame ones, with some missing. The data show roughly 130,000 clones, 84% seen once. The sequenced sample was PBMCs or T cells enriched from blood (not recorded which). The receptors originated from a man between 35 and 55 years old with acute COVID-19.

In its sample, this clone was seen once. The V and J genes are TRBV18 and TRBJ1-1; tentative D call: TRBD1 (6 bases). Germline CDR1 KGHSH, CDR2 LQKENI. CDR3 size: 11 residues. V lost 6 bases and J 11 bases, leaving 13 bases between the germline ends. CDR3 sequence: CASSRGQKAFF. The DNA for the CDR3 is TGTGCCAGCTCCCGAGGACAGAAGGCTTTCTTT.

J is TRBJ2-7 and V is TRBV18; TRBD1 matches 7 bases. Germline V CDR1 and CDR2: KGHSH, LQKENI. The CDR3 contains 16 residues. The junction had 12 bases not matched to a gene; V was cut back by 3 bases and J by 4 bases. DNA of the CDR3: TGTGCCAGCTCACCCCCCTACAGGGGACGCGGGTACGAGCAGTACTTC. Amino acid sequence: CASSPPYRGRGYEQYF.

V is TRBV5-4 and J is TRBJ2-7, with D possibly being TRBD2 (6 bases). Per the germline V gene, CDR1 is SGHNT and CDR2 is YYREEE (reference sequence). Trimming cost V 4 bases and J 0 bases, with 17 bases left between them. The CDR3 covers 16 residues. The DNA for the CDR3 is TGTGCCAGCAGCCGAGGAACCGGGAGCGACTCCTACGAGCAGTACTTC. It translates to CASSRGTGSDSYEQYF.

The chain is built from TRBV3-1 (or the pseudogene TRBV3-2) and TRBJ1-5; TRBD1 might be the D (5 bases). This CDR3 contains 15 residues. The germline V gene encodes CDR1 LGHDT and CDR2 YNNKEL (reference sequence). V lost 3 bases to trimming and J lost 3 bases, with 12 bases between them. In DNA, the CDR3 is TGTGCCAGCAGCCAGCTGGAGGGGAACAATCAGCCCCAGCATTTT. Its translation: CASSQLEGNNQPQHF.

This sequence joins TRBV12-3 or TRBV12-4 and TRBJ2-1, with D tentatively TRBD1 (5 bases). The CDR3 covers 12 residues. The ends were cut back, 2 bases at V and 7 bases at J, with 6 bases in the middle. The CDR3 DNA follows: TGTGCCAGCAGTTTACCAGGGAATGAGCAGTTCTTC. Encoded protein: CASSLPGNEQFF.

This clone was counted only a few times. Written as DNA, the CDR3 is TGTGCCAGTAGTAGGCCAGAGGCTACTGGAACTGAAGCTTTCTTT. Its protein product is CASSRPEATGTEAFF. The chain couples TRBV19 to TRBJ1-1, with D hard to call. Germline-derived CDR1 and CDR2 are LNHDA and SQIVND (reference sequence). CDR3 length: 15 residues. V was pared by 4 bases and J by 5 bases, with 17 bases between.

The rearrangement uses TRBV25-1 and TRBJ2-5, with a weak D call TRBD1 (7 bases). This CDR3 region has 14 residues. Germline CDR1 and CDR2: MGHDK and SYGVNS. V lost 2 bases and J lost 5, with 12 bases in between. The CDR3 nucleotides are TGTGCCAGCAGTGAAGGAGGGGGCGGGGAGACCCAGTACTTC. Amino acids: CASSEGGGGETQYF.

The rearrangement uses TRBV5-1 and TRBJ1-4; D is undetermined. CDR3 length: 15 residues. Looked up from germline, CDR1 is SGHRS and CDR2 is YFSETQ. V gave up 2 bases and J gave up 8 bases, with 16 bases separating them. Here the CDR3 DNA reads TGCGCCAGCAGCTTAGCGGTGGACGCCGGGGAAAAACTGTTTTTT. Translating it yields CASSLAVDAGEKLFF.

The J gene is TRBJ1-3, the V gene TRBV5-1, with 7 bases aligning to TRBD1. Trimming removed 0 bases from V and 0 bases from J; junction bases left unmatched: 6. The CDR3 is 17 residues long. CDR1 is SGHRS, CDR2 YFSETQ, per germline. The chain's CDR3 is CASSLAWGQSSGNTIYF. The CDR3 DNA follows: TGCGCCAGCAGCTTGGCCTGGGGACAGTCCTCTGGAAACACCATATATTTT.

The CDR3 loop is CASSLQGFGYTF. The CDR3 DNA sequence: TGTGCCAGCAGTCTACAGGGGTTTGGCTACACCTTC. V usage is TRBV12-3 or TRBV12-4 and J usage is TRBJ1-2, with 7 positions matching TRBD1. V was pared by 5 bases and J by 7 bases, with 4 bases of the junction left unmatched. This CDR3 has 12 amino acids.

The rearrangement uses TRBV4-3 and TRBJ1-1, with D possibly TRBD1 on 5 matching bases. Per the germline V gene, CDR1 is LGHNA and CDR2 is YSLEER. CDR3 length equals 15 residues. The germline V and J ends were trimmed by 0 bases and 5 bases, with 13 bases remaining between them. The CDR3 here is CASSQEGGGGTEAFF. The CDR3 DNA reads TGCGCCAGCAGCCAAGAAGGCGGGGGAGGGACTGAAGCTTTCTTT.

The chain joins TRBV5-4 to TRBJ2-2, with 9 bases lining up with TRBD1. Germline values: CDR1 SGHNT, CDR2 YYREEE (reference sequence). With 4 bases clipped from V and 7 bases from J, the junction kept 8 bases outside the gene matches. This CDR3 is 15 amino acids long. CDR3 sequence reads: CASSLPQGAGGELFF. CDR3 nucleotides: TGTGCCAGCAGCCTACCACAGGGGGCAGGCGGGGAGCTGTTTTTT.

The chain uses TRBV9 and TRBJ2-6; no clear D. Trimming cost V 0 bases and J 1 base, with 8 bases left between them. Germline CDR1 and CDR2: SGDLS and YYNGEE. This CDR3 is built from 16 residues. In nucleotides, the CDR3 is TGTGCCAGCAGCGTAGCTCTAGAGTCTGGGGCCAACGTCCTGACTTTC. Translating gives CASSVALESGANVLTF.

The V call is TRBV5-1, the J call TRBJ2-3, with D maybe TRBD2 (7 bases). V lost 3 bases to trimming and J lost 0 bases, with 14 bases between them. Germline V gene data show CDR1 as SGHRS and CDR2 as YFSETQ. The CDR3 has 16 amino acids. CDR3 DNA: TGCGCCAGCAGCTCGGAAGGGAGGGGGAGCACAGATACGCAGTATTTT. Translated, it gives CASSSEGRGSTDTQYF.

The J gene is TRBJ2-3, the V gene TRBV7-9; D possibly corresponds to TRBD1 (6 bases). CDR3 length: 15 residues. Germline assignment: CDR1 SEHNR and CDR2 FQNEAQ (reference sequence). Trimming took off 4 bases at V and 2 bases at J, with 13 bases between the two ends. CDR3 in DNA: TGTGCCAGCAGCTCCAAGGGGGTTGCCACAGATACGCAGTATTTT. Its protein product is CASSSKGVATDTQYF.

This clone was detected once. CDR3 sequence reads: CASSFRTGSYEQYF. DNA for the CDR3: TGTGCCAGCAGCTTTAGGACAGGATCCTACGAGCAGTACTTC. The chain has TRBV7-2 and TRBJ2-7; 7 nucleotides align to TRBD1. This CDR3 has 14 amino acids. J was trimmed by 1 base and V by 3 bases; bases with no gene match: 3. Germline V gene lookup returns CDR1 SGHTA and CDR2 FQGNSA.

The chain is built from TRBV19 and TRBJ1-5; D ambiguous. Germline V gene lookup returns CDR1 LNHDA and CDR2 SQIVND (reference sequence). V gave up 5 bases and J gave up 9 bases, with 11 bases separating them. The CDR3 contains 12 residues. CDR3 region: CASSPLGWPQHF. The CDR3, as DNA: TGTGCCAGTAGTCCCCTTGGCTGGCCCCAGCATTTT.

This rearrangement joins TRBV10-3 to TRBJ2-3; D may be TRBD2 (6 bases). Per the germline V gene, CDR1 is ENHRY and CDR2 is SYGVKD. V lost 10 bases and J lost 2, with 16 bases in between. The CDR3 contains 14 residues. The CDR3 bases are TGTGCCACGAGAAGGGGCGGGAACACAGATACGCAGTATTTT. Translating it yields CATRRGGNTDTQYF.

The CDR3: CASSTENWRGELFF. CDR3 coding DNA: TGTGCCAGCAGCACCGAGAACTGGCGGGGGGAGCTGTTTTTT. The chain recombines TRBV5-4 with TRBJ2-2; D call uncertain. This CDR3 spans 14 amino acids. CDR1 is SGHNT and CDR2 is YYREEE in the germline V gene (reference sequence). The V gene lost 4 bases and the J gene lost 8 bases, with 15 bases spanning the gap.

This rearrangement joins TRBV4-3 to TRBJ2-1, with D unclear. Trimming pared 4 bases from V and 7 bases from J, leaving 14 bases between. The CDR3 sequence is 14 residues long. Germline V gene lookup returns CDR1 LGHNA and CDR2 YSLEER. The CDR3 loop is CASSPFRNGNEQFF. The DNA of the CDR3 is TGCGCCAGCAGCCCTTTCCGTAACGGGAATGAGCAGTTCTTC.

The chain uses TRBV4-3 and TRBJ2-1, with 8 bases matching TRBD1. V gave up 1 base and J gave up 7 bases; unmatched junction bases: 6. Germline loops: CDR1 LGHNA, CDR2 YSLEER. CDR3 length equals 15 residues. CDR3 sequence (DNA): TGCGCCAGCAGCCAAGCAGGGGACAGGTCTAATGAGCAGTTCTTC. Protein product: CASSQAGDRSNEQFF.

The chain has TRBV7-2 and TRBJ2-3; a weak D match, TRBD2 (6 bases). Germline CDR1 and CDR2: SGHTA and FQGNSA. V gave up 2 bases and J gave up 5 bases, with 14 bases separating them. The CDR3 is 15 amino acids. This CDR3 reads CASSLPREVKDTQYF. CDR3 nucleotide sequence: TGTGCCAGCAGCTTACCCAGGGAGGTAAAAGATACGCAGTATTTT.

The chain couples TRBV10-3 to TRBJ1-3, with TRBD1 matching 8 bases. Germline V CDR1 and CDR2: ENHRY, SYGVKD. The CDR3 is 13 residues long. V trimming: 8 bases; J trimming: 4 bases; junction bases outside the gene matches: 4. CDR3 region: CAIVRDRGNTIYF. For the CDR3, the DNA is TGTGCCATCGTCCGGGACAGGGGAAACACCATATATTTT.

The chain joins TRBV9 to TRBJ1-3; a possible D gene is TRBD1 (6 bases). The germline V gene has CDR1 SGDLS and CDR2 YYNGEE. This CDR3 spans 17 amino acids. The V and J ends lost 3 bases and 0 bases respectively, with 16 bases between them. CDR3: CASSASPTGISGNTIYF. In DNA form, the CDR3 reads TGTGCCAGCAGCGCCTCGCCCACAGGGATCTCTGGAAACACCATATATTTT. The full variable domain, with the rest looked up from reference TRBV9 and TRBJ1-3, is DSGVTQTPKHLITATGQRVTLRCSPRSGDLSVYWYQQSLDQGLQFLIQYYNGEERAKGNILERFSAQQFPDLHSELNLSSLELGDSALYFCASSASPTGISGNTIYFGEGSWLTVV.

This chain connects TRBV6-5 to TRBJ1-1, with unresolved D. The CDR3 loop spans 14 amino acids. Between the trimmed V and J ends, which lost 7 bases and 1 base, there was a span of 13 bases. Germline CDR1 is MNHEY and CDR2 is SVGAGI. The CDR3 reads CASTVTGRNTEAFF. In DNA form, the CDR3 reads TGTGCCAGCACAGTGACGGGAAGGAACACTGAAGCTTTCTTT.

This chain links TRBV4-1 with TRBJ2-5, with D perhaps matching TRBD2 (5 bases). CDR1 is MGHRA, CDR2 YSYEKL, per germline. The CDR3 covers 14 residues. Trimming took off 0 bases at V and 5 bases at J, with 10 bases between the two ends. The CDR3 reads CASSQETGLETQYF. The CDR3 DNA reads TGCGCCAGCAGCCAAGAAACGGGGTTGGAGACCCAGTACTTC.

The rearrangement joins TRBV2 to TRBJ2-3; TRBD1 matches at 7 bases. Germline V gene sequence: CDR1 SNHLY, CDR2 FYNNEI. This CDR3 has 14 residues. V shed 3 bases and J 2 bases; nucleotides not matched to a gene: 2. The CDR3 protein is CASSDTGATDTQYF. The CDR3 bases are TGTGCCAGCAGTGATACAGGGGCCACAGATACGCAGTATTTT.

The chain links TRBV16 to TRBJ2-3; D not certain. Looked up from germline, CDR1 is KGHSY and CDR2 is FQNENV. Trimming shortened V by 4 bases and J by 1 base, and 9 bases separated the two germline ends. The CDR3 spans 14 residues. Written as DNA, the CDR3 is TGTGCCAGCAGCCTCATCACAGGCACAGATACGCAGTATTTT. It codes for CASSLITGTDTQYF.

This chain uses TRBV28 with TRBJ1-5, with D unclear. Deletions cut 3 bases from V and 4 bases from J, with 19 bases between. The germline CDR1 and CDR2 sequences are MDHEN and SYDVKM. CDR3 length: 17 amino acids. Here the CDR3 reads CASSLSPPGRVNQPQHF. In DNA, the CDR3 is TGTGCCAGCAGTTTGAGCCCGCCCGGGAGGGTAAATCAGCCCCAGCATTTT.